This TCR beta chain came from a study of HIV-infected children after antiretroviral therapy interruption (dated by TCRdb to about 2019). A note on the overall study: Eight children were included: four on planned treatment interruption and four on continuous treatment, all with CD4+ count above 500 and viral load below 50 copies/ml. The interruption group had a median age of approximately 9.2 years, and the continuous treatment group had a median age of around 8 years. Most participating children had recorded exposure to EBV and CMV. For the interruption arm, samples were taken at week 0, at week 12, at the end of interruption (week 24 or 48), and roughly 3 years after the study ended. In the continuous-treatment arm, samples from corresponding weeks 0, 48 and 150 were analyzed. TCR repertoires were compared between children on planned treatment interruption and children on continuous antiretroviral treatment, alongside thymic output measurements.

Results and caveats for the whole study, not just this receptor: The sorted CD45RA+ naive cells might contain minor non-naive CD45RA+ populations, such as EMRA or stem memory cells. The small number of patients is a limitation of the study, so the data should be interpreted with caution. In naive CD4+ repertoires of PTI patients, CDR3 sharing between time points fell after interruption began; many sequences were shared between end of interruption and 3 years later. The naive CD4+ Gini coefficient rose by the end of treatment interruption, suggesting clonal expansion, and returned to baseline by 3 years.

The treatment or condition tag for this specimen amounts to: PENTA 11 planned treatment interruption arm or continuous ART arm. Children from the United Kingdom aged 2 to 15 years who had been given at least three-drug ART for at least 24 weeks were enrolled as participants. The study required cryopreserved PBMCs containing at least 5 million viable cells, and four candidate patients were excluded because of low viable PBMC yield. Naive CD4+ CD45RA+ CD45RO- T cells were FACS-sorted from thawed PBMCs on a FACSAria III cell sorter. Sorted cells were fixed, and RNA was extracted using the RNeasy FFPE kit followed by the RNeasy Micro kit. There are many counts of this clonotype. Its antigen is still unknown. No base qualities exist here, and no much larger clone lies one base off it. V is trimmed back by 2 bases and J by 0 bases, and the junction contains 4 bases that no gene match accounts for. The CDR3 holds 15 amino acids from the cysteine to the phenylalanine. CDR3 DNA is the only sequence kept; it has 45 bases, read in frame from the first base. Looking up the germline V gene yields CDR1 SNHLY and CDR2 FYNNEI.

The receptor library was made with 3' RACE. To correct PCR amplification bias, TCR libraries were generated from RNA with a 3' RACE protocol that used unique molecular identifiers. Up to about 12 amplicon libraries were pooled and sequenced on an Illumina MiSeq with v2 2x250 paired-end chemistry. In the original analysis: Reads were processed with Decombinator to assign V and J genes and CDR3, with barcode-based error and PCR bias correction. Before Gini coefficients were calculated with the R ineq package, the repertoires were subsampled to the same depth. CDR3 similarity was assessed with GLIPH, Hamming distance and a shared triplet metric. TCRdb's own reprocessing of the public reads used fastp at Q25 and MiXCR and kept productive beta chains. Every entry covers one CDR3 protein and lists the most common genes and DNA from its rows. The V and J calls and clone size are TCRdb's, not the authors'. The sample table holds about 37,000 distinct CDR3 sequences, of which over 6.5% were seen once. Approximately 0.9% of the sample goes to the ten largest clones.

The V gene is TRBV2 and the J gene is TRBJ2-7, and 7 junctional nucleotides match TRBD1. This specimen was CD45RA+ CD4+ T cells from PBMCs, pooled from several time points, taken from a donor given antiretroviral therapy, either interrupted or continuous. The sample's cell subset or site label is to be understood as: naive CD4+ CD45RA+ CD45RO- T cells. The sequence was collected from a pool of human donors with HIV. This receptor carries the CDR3 CASSELGTDSYEQYF. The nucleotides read TGTGCCAGCAGTGAATTAGGGACAGACTCCTACGAGCAGTACTTC.